Each of the 16 T cell receptor beta chains below was sequenced from the same sample in a study of T cells in Graves' hyperthyroidism and ophthalmopathy. From RNA transcripts, TCR beta CDR3 regions were amplified. TCR CDR3 regions were first amplified by RT-PCR with HTBI primers. TCRdb reanalysed the multiplex PCR reads using MiXCR and keeps one entry per CDR3 protein. The repertoire holds hundreds of thousands of distinct CDR3 sequences, with roughly 17% as singletons. Sequencing was performed on blood. The origin of the receptors is a woman in her thirties with Graves' hyperthyroidism.

This clonotype occurred many times. The chain combines TRBV28 with TRBJ2-2; 11 bases are a match to TRBD2. The germline V gene encodes CDR1 MDHEN and CDR2 SYDVKM. V lost 7 bases and J lost 5; bases outside the gene matches: 6. There are 15 residues in the CDR3. Here the CDR3 DNA reads TGTGCCAGCATGGTAGGGACTAGCGGTACCGGGGAGCTGTTTTTT. Its protein product is CASMVGTSGTGELFF.

The chain is built from TRBV24-1 and TRBJ1-2; D ambiguous. Per the germline V gene, CDR1 is KGHDR and CDR2 is SFDVKD. V was clipped by 1 base and J by 6 bases, with 11 bases between them. There are 14 residues in the CDR3. The CDR3 nucleotides read TGTGCCACCAGTGATTTAGGGTACTCGGATGGCTACACCTTC. Protein sequence: CATSDLGYSDGYTF.

This clonotype was detected a few times. This chain uses TRBV6-2 or TRBV6-3 with TRBJ2-2, with TRBD2 matching over 7 bases. Germline lookup yields CDR1 MNHEY and CDR2 SVGEGT. The junction had 4 bases not matched to a gene; V was cut back by 2 bases and J by 1 base. The CDR3 runs to 16 residues. The chain's CDR3 is CASSYPPGGNTGELFF. As DNA, the CDR3 is TGTGCCAGCAGTTACCCTCCGGGAGGGAACACCGGGGAGCTGTTTTTT.

This clonotype was observed at least ten times. The gene calls are TRBV7-9 and TRBJ2-7; 10 bases map to TRBD2. Germline V gene sequence: CDR1 SEHNR, CDR2 FQNEAQ (reference sequence). V lost 5 bases and J lost 7; bases outside the gene matches: 14. The CDR3 extends over 16 amino acids. CDR3: CASSPTASSGSGEQYF. The CDR3 DNA sequence: TGTGCCAGCAGCCCAACCGCCTCTAGCGGGAGTGGGGAGCAGTACTTC. Using reference TRBV7-9 and TRBJ2-7 for the parts outside the CDR3, the full variable domain is DTGVSQNPRHKITKRGQNVTFRCDPISEHNRLYWYRQTLGQGPEFLTYFQNEAQLEKSRLLSDRFSAERPKGSFSTLEIQRTEQGDSAMYLCASSPTASSGSGEQYFGPGTRLTVT.

This clonotype was seen ten or more times. The chain employs TRBV20-1 and TRBJ2-7, with a weak D call TRBD2 (6 bases). V was cut by 3 bases and J by 0 bases, with 9 bases left in between. This CDR3 comprises 13 residues. Germline CDR1 and CDR2: DFQATT and SNEGSKA (reference sequence). The CDR3 loop reads CSASGGSSYEQYF. The CDR3 nucleotides read TGCAGTGCTAGTGGGGGGAGCTCCTACGAGCAGTACTTC.

This clonotype has just a few counts. V and J are TRBV27 and TRBJ2-5; either TRBD1 or TRBD2 may fit D (5 bases each). The germline V and J ends were trimmed by 5 bases and 5 bases, with 15 bases remaining between them. This CDR3 is 14 amino acids long. From germline, CDR1 is MNHEY and CDR2 SMNVEV (reference sequence). CDR3 protein: CASSPGGEEETQYF. CDR3 DNA: TGTGCCAGCAGTCCTGGGGGTGAGGAGGAGACCCAGTACTTC.

This chain links TRBV29-1 with TRBJ2-5, with TRBD1 matching over 9 bases. CDR1 SQVTM and CDR2 ANQGSEA come from the germline V gene. J gave up 8 bases and V 7 bases, and 5 bases lay outside the gene matches. CDR3 length equals 11 residues. The CDR3 DNA follows: TGCAGCGCGTGGGACAGGGTAACCCAGTACTTC. It yields the protein CSAWDRVTQYF.

This clonotype occurred many times. The chain couples TRBV7-9 to TRBJ2-5; tentative D call: TRBD1 (7 bases). Trimming took 5 bases from V and 5 from J, leaving 24 bases between them. The CDR3 extends over 17 amino acids. Germline V gene data show CDR1 as SEHNR and CDR2 as FQNEAQ (reference sequence). The CDR3 DNA sequence: TGTGCCAGCAGCCCTAGGGGGCAGGCCGGCGGGAAGGAGACCCAGTACTTC. Encoded protein: CASSPRGQAGGKETQYF.

The DNA of the CDR3 is TGTGCCAGCAGTGCAACAGGGGGGCTGGTTGACTATGGCTACACCTTC. Translating it yields CASSATGGLVDYGYTF. This chain uses TRBV2 with TRBJ1-2; 8 nucleotides agree with TRBD1. V trimming: 4 bases; J trimming: 3 bases; junction bases outside the gene matches: 10. CDR3 length equals 16 residues. Germline loops: CDR1 SNHLY, CDR2 FYNNEI. The variable domain in full, completed from reference TRBV2 and TRBJ1-2, reads EPEVTQTPSHQVTQMGQEVILRCVPISNHLYFYWYRQILGQKVEFLVSFYNNEISEKSEIFDDQFSVERPDGSNFTLKIRSTKLEDSAMYFCASSATGGLVDYGYTFGSGTRLTVV.

V and J are TRBV28 and TRBJ2-2; TRBD2 matches 7 bases. Germline CDR1 MDHEN, CDR2 SYDVKM. This CDR3 comprises 15 residues. J lost 5 bases, V lost 3 bases, and 6 bases had no gene match. The CDR3 DNA reads as TGTGCCAGCAGTTTTGGGGGGGTGCGGACCGGGGAGCTGTTTTTT. Its translation is CASSFGGVRTGELFF.

This clonotype was picked up many times. The chain links TRBV7-2 to TRBJ2-7, with a possible D match to TRBD2 (6 bases). V was cut by 2 bases and J by 2 bases, with 10 bases left in between. CDR1 SGHTA and CDR2 FQGNSA come from the germline V gene. The CDR3 totals 14 residues. CDR3: CASSLNGSPYEQYF. Here the CDR3 DNA reads TGTGCCAGCAGCTTAAACGGGAGCCCCTACGAGCAGTACTTC.

This rearrangement joins TRBV5-1 to TRBJ2-3; D might be TRBD2 (6 bases). V gave up 6 bases and J gave up 0 bases, with 11 bases separating them. The CDR3 extends over 14 amino acids. Germline CDR1 and CDR2: SGHRS and YFSETQ. The CDR3 sequence: CASNSGTSTDTQYF. The CDR3 DNA sequence: TGCGCCAGCAATAGCGGAACTAGCACAGATACGCAGTATTTT.

This clonotype has only a few counts. The rearrangement joins TRBV27 to TRBJ2-1; TRBD2 matches 8 bases. Trimming cost V 6 bases and J 14 bases; bases outside gene matches: 12. Germline CDR1 MNHEY, CDR2 SMNVEV (reference sequence). This CDR3 is 13 amino acids long. CDR3 nucleotide sequence: TGTGCCAGCAGCCCCGGGGGAGCGGGAGTCAAGTTCTTC. This translates into CASSPGGAGVKFF.

The table lists this clonotype with many counts. This chain links TRBV28 with TRBJ2-1, with D possibly being TRBD1 (6 bases). Deletions cut 8 bases from V and 4 bases from J, with 12 bases between. There are 13 residues in the CDR3. Germline CDR1 MDHEN, CDR2 SYDVKM. For the CDR3, the DNA is TGTGCCAGCCGGGACACTGTTTACAATGAGCAGTTCTTC. Protein product: CASRDTVYNEQFF.

This clonotype occurred many times. The chain carries TRBV11-2 and TRBJ1-1; D ambiguous. Germline CDR1 is SGHAT and CDR2 is FQNNGV. V was cut by 5 bases and J by 6 bases, with 16 bases left in between. The CDR3 sequence is 14 residues long. This CDR3 reads CASSDLLSRPEAFF. The CDR3 nucleotides read TGTGCCAGCAGCGATCTACTTAGCCGACCTGAAGCTTTCTTT.

This clonotype appeared a few times. The rearrangement links TRBV11-2 to TRBJ1-5; D may be TRBD1 (6 bases). V was clipped by 7 bases and J by 3 bases, with 10 bases between them. The germline V gene encodes CDR1 SGHAT and CDR2 FQNNGV. The CDR3 loop spans 13 amino acids. In DNA, the CDR3 is TGTGCCAGCAAGGGGGGTCCCAATCAGCCCCAGCATTTT. Encoded protein: CASKGGPNQPQHF. Complete variable domain (other parts from reference TRBV11-2 and TRBJ1-5): EAGVAQSPRYKIIEKRQSVAFWCNPISGHATLYWYQQILGQGPKLLIQFQNNGVVDDSQLPKDRFSAERLKGVDSTLKIQPAKLEDSAVYLCASKGGPNQPQHFGDGTRLSIL.